The 31 T cell receptor beta chains presented below share a single source sample, sequenced in a study of blood T cell repertoires in COVID-19. Clones were read by immunoSEQ multiplex PCR, and TCRdb kept only the in-frame ones, dropping some. The sample includes 400,000 or so clones, approximately 90% seen only once; the top ten take 1% to 1.3%. The sample comprised PBMCs or T cells enriched from blood (not recorded which). The receptor set was obtained from a man in his thirties or forties who had recovered from COVID-19.

The gene calls are TRBV30 and TRBJ2-5, with D hard to call. The germline gives CDR1 GTSNPN, CDR2 SVGIG (reference sequence). Trimming cost V 0 bases and J 4 bases, with 3 bases left between them. This CDR3 is built from 11 residues. The CDR3 sequence is CAWSVGETQYF. The DNA for the CDR3 is TGTGCCTGGAGTGTCGGAGAGACCCAGTACTTC.

With regard to this clone: The sample has other DNA sequences that encode this CDR3 too. This chain uses TRBV20-1 with TRBJ1-1; D uncertain. The CDR3 consists of 11 residues. Trimming left V 6 bases short and J 1 base short, with 6 bases between. Germline lookup yields CDR1 DFQATT and CDR2 SNEGSKA (reference sequence). The CDR3 sequence is CSARGNTEAFF. Here the CDR3 DNA reads TGCAGTGCCCGGGGGAACACTGAAGCTTTCTTT.

This clone appeared a single time. This chain links TRBV12-3 or TRBV12-4 with TRBJ1-5; maybe TRBD1 (5 bases). The V end lost 3 bases, the J end lost 7 bases, and 10 bases lay between the germline ends. This CDR3 comprises 13 residues. The DNA for the CDR3 is TGTGCCAGCAGTTTCGGGGGTAGGCAGCCCCAGCATTTT. Protein: CASSFGGRQPQHF.

The chain joins TRBV10-3 to TRBJ2-1; the D gene is possibly TRBD2 (6 bases). Germline V gene data show CDR1 as ENHRY and CDR2 as SYGVKD. The CDR3 runs 13 residues. Trimming cost V 8 bases and J 0 bases, with 8 bases left between them. The chain's CDR3 is CAIHSGSYNEQFF. In nucleotides, the CDR3 is TGTGCCATCCATAGCGGCTCCTACAATGAGCAGTTCTTC.

The chain joins TRBV15 to TRBJ1-5, with D possibly TRBD1 on 5 matching bases. The CDR3 consists of 15 residues. In germline, CDR1 is LNHNV, CDR2 YYDKDF (reference sequence). Trimming removed 1 base from V and 1 base from J, with 8 bases in between. The CDR3 region has the DNA TGTGCCACCAGCAGAGCAGGGAACAGCAATCAGCCCCAGCATTTT. Translated, it gives CATSRAGNSNQPQHF.

V and J are TRBV6-5 and TRBJ1-2; possibly TRBD1 for D (5 bases). V lost 4 bases, J lost 7 bases, and 13 bases lay in between. The CDR3 is made up of 13 amino acids. Germline CDR1 reads MNHEY; CDR2 reads SVGAGI. The CDR3 bases are TGTGCCAGCAGTTCACAGGTTAGGGGTGGCTACACCTTC. It translates to CASSSQVRGGYTF.

This clone was counted a single time. The chain is built from TRBV15 and TRBJ1-6, with 8 bases that match TRBD1. The CDR3 has 15 residues. Per the germline V gene, CDR1 is LNHNV and CDR2 is YYDKDF (reference sequence). Germline trimming cut 0 bases from V and 9 bases from J; bases unmatched to any gene: 4. The CDR3 spells CATSRDGQGGSPLHF. The CDR3 nucleotides are TGTGCCACCAGCAGAGACGGACAGGGAGGTTCACCCCTCCACTTT.

The genes are TRBV19 and TRBJ1-5; D ambiguous. The V end lost 6 bases, the J end lost 4 bases, and 10 bases lay between the germline ends. CDR1 is LNHDA and CDR2 is SQIVND in the germline V gene (reference sequence). The CDR3 loop spans 13 amino acids. CDR3 in amino acids: CASSFTENQPQHF. CDR3 sequence (DNA): TGTGCCAGTAGCTTCACAGAGAATCAGCCCCAGCATTTT.

This chain uses TRBV28 with TRBJ2-4, with TRBD2 matching 15 bases. Germline CDR1 is MDHEN and CDR2 is SYDVKM. V lost 6 bases and J lost 0; bases outside the gene matches: 18. CDR3 length: 22 residues. The CDR3 bases are TGTGCCAGCAGATCGGACAGACGGACTAGCGGGAGGGGATGGGGAGCCAAAAACATTCAGTACTTC. Encoded protein: CASRSDRRTSGRGWGAKNIQYF.

This chain uses TRBV13 with TRBJ2-5; TRBD2 aligns across 13 bases. Germline values: CDR1 PRHDT, CDR2 FYEKMQ (reference sequence). The CDR3 length is 15 residues. V was pared by 5 bases and J by 5 bases, with 5 bases of the junction left unmatched. CDR3: CASSPPLAGGETQYF. DNA of the CDR3: TGTGCCAGCAGCCCTCCACTAGCGGGAGGGGAGACCCAGTACTTC.

The CDR3 sequence is CASSSDPFGNQPQHF. For the CDR3, the DNA is TGTGCCAGCAGCTCCGACCCCTTCGGGAATCAGCCCCAGCATTTT. The chain has TRBV5-5 and TRBJ1-5; D not resolved. The CDR3 is made up of 15 amino acids. The germline V and J ends were trimmed by 3 bases and 4 bases, with 14 bases remaining between them. In germline, CDR1 is SGHKS, CDR2 YYEKEE (reference sequence).

This clone was observed once. This rearrangement joins TRBV7-9 to TRBJ2-2, with a tentative D call TRBD2 (5 bases). The CDR3 runs to 16 residues. V was shortened by 3 bases and J by 1 base, with 12 bases between the two germline ends. CDR1 is SEHNR and CDR2 is FQNEAQ in the germline V gene (reference sequence). CDR3 in DNA: TGTGCCAGCAGCTTCGTTCGCGGAGGGAACACCGGGGAGCTGTTTTTT. Translating it yields CASSFVRGGNTGELFF.

This clone was detected only once. V gene TRBV27 combines with J gene TRBJ2-1, with 13 positions matching TRBD2. J was trimmed by 7 bases and V by 2 bases; bases with no gene match: 2. This CDR3 spans 15 amino acids. CDR1 and CDR2 (germline): MNHEY, SMNVEV (reference sequence). CDR3 nucleotide sequence: TGTGCCAGCAGTTTAGGGACTAGCGGGGATAATGAGCAGTTCTTC. Encoded protein: CASSLGTSGDNEQFF.

This chain joins TRBV10-3 and TRBJ2-2, with 10 nucleotides matching TRBD1. This CDR3 comprises 14 residues. Trimming cost V 6 bases and J 3 bases; bases outside gene matches: 1. Germline V lookup: CDR1 ENHRY, CDR2 SYGVKD. The CDR3 reads CAISGTGDTGELFF. As DNA, the CDR3 is TGTGCCATCAGCGGGACAGGGGACACCGGGGAGCTGTTTTTT.

The chain carries TRBV7-9 and TRBJ2-7; 8 positions agree with TRBD1. Germline CDR1 and CDR2: SEHNR and FQNEAQ (reference sequence). The CDR3 contains 14 residues. V was clipped by 5 bases and J by 6 bases; unmatched bases: 9. CDR3 residues: CASSRGQGVREQYF. As DNA, the CDR3 is TGTGCCAGCAGCCGAGGACAGGGAGTACGCGAGCAGTACTTC.

V and J are TRBV12-3 or TRBV12-4 and TRBJ1-3; D is unresolved. The CDR3 has 12 amino acids. V lost 5 bases, J lost 0 bases, and 2 bases lay in between. CDR3 sequence reads: CASSRSGNTIYF. The CDR3 DNA reads TGTGCCAGCAGTCGCTCTGGAAACACCATATATTTT.

There are a few counts of this clone. The chain uses TRBV19 and TRBJ1-1; D is possibly TRBD1 (5 bases). The V end lost 6 bases, the J end lost 4 bases, and 15 bases lay between the germline ends. This CDR3 comprises 14 residues. CDR1 is LNHDA and CDR2 is SQIVND in the germline V gene (reference sequence). For the CDR3, the DNA is TGTGCCAGTAGCCGGCAGGGAGGGGCCACTGAAGCTTTCTTT. It is translated as CASSRQGGATEAFF.

The V and J genes are TRBV28 and TRBJ1-5, with D uncertain. CDR1 is MDHEN and CDR2 is SYDVKM in the germline V gene. V was pared by 6 bases and J by 6 bases, with 15 bases between. The CDR3 length is 14 residues. The CDR3 nucleotides are TGTGCCAGCAGCCGGCCTACTAGGAGTCAGCCCCAGCATTTT. Protein product: CASSRPTRSQPQHF.

The V call is TRBV28, the J call TRBJ2-4, with 7 nucleotides matching TRBD2. The junction had 11 bases not matched to a gene; V was cut back by 6 bases and J by 9 bases. Germline CDR1 reads MDHEN; CDR2 reads SYDVKM. The CDR3 has 14 amino acids. The CDR3 DNA follows: TGTGCCAGCAGGCTCTCTTGGGGGGAGGGCATTCAGTACTTC. As protein: CASRLSWGEGIQYF.

The chain is built from TRBV28 and TRBJ1-2, with 7 bases aligning to TRBD1. This CDR3 comprises 18 residues. V lost 5 bases, J lost 5 bases, and 20 bases stayed unmatched. CDR1 is MDHEN and CDR2 is SYDVKM in the germline V gene. The CDR3: CASSPRKGQSGKGYGYTF. The DNA for the CDR3 is TGTGCCAGCAGTCCCCGAAAGGGACAGTCAGGAAAGGGTTATGGCTACACCTTC.

The chain combines TRBV10-2 with TRBJ1-1; tentative D call: TRBD1 (5 bases). The CDR3 spans 13 residues. The ends were cut back, 4 bases at V and 9 bases at J, with 15 bases in the middle. In germline, CDR1 is WSHSY, CDR2 SAAADI. DNA for the CDR3: TGCGCCAGCAGTGCGACAGACCTGGTAAAAGCTTTCTTT. It specifies CASSATDLVKAFF.

This clone came up once. V usage is TRBV5-1 and J usage is TRBJ2-7; 9 bases align to TRBD1. There are 13 residues in the CDR3. The trim removed 5 bases at V and 2 bases at J, leaving 2 bases unmatched. Germline CDR1 reads SGHRS; CDR2 reads YFSETQ. The CDR3 spells CASRGDRAYEQYF. CDR3 coding DNA: TGCGCCAGCAGGGGGGACAGGGCCTACGAGCAGTACTTC.

The chain recombines TRBV11-2 with TRBJ2-5; D may be TRBD1 (6 bases). This CDR3 spans 14 amino acids. Germline V CDR1 and CDR2: SGHAT, FQNNGV. Deletions cut 3 bases from V and 5 bases from J, with 13 bases between. The CDR3 sequence: CASSFYGQSETQYF. DNA for the CDR3: TGTGCCAGCAGCTTCTACGGACAGTCGGAGACCCAGTACTTC.

This chain connects TRBV23-1 to TRBJ2-6, with 10 bases matching TRBD1. TRBV23-1 belongs to the ORF category, with a function that is uncertain. The CDR3 totals 19 residues. V was pared by 3 bases and J by 2 bases, with 10 bases of the junction left unmatched. CDR3 residues: CASSQAKGQGVAGANVLTF. Here the CDR3 DNA reads TGCGCCAGCAGTCAGGCAAAAGGACAGGGGGTAGCTGGGGCCAACGTCCTGACTTTC.

The V gene is TRBV7-2, the J gene TRBJ2-2, with TRBD1 matching 8 bases. V lost 6 bases, J lost 6 bases, and 9 bases stayed unmatched. Germline V gene data show CDR1 as SGHTA and CDR2 as FQGNSA. The CDR3 is 15 amino acids. The CDR3 spells CASRETGALAGELFF. In DNA form, the CDR3 reads TGTGCCAGCAGAGAGACAGGGGCGTTGGCCGGGGAGCTGTTTTTT.

The chain recombines TRBV7-6 with TRBJ2-5; no definite D call. The CDR3 length is 13 residues. V shed 1 base and J shed 3 bases, with 6 bases lying between them. CDR1 and CDR2 (germline): SGHVS, FNYEAQ. CDR3 sequence: CASSLVYEETQYF. CDR3 in DNA: TGTGCCAGCAGCTTAGTCTATGAAGAGACCCAGTACTTC.

J is TRBJ1-1 and V is TRBV4-1; D possibly corresponds to TRBD1 (5 bases). Germline loops: CDR1 MGHRA, CDR2 YSYEKL. The CDR3 contains 14 residues. V was trimmed by 0 bases and J by 6 bases, leaving 11 bases between them. CDR3 residues: CASSQERGVAEAFF. CDR3 DNA sequence: TGCGCCAGCAGCCAAGAGCGGGGCGTGGCTGAAGCTTTCTTT.

This chain connects TRBV12-3 or TRBV12-4 to TRBJ1-2, with D possibly matching TRBD1 (6 bases). V was shortened by 5 bases and J by 6 bases, with 13 bases between the two germline ends. The CDR3 consists of 13 residues. The CDR3 nucleotides are TGTGCCAGCAGTCGGACAGTTTGGAATGGCTACACCTTC. Residues: CASSRTVWNGYTF.

The chain combines TRBV29-1 with TRBJ2-7; no definite D call. Trimming cost V 4 bases and J 3 bases, with 7 bases left between them. The CDR3 has 11 residues. Germline CDR1 is SQVTM and CDR2 is ANQGSEA. Written as DNA, the CDR3 is TGCAGCGTTGGGGCCCTCTACGAGCAGTACTTC. Translating it yields CSVGALYEQYF.

CDR3 bases: TGTGCCAGCATTGCGACACTAGCGGGAATTACCGGGGAGCTGTTTTTT. Protein sequence: CASIATLAGITGELFF. V is TRBV18 and J is TRBJ2-2; 10 bases are shared with TRBD2. V lost 8 bases, J lost 5 bases, and 11 bases stayed unmatched. CDR3 size: 16 residues. Germline CDR1 reads KGHSH; CDR2 reads LQKENI.

This chain joins TRBV5-1 and TRBJ1-2, with TRBD1 as a possible D gene (5 bases). The length of the CDR3 is 13 residues. Germline lookup yields CDR1 SGHRS and CDR2 YFSETQ. The V end lost 3 bases, the J end lost 4 bases, and 10 bases lay between the germline ends. The CDR3 loop reads CASSSGLGYGYTF. The CDR3 coding sequence is TGCGCCAGCAGCTCGGGACTGGGCTATGGCTACACCTTC.